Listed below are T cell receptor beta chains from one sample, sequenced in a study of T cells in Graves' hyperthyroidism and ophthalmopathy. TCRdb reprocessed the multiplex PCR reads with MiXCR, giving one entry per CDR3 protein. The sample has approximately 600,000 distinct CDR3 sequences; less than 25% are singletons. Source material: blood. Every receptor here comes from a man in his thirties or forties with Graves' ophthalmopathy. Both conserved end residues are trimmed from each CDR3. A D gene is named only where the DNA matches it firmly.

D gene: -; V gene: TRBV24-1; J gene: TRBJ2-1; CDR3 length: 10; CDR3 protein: ATSRTINEQF
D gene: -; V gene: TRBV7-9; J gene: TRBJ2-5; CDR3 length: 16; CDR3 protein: ASSLRLVSHRFEETQY
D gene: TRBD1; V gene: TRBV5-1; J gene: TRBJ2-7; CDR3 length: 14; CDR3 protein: ASSLPRDSTIYEQY
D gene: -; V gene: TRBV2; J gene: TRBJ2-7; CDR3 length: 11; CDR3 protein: ASQWDVAYEQY
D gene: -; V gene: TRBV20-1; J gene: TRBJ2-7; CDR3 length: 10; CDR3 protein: SARDVAYEQY
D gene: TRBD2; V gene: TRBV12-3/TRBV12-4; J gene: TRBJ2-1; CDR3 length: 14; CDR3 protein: ASSLVLAGAYNEQF
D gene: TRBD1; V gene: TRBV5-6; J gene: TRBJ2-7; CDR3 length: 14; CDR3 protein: ASSFSPGTVLYEQY
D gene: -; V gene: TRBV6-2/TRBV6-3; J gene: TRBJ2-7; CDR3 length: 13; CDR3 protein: ASSFRLKGSYEQY
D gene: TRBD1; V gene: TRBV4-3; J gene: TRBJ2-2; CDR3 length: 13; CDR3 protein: ASSQAGTGRRELF
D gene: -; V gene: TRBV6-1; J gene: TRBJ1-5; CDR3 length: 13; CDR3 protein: ASSADGSGNQPQH
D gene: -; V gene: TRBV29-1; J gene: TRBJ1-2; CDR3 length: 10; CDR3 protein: SVEDNDYGYT
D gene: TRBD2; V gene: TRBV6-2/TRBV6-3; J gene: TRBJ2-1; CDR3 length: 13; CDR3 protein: ASTPAIAGGPQQF
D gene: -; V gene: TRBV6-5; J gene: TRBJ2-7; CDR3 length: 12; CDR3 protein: ASSYAGQSNEQY
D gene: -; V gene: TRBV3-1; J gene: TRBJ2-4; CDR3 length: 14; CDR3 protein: ASSQLYRGGGNIQY
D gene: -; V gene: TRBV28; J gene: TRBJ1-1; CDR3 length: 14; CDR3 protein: ASSRQGYGPNTEAF
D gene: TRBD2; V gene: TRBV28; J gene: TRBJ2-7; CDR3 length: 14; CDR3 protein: ASSFVMGGSSYEQY
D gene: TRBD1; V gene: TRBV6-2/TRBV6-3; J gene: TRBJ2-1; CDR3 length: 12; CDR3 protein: ASGRDRNYNEQF
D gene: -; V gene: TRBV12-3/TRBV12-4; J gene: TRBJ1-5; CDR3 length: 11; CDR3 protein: ASSLTGVQPQH
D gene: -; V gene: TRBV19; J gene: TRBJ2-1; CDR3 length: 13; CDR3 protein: ASSIRGPSYNEQF
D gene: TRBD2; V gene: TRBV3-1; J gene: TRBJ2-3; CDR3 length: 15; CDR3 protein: ASSPHGTSGRPDTQY
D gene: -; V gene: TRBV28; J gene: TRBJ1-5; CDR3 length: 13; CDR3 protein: ATSDQLGPNQPQH
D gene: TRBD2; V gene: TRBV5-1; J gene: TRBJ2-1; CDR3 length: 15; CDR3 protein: ASSRAGLASGYNEQF
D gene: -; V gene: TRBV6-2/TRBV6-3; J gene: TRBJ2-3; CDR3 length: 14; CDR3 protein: ATFPKASGVRNTQY
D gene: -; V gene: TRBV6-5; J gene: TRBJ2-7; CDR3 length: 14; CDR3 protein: ASSYGLTEITYEQY
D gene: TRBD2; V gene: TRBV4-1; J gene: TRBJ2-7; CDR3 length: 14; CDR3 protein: ASSQDSLSGGYEQY
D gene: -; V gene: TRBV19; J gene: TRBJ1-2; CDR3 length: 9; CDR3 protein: ATLDNYGYT
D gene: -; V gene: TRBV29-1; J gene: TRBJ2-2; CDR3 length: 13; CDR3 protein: SVEDPTDGGGELF
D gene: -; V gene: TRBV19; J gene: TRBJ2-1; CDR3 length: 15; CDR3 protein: ASRGRGGERGYNEQF
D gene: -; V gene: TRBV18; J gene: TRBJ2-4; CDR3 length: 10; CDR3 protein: ASSPEQNIQY
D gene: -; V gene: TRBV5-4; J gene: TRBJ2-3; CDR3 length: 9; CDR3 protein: AQGGQDTQY
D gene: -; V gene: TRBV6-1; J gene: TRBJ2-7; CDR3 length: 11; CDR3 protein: ASRWDSTYEQY
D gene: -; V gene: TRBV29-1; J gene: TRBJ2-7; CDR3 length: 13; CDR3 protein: SVEDRGAGLYEQY
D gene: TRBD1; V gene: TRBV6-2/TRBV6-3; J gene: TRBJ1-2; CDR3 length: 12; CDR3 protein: ASSYPGQGDGYT
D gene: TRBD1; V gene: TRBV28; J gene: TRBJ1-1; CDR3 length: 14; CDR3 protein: ASRPNRGYLNTEAF
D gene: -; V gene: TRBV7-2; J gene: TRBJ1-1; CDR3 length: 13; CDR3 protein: ASSLAVGPNTEAF
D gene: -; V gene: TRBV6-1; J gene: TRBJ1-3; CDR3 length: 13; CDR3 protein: ASSDSPFSGNTIY
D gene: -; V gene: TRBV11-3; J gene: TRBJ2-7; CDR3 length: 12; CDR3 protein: ASSLDSDRSEQY
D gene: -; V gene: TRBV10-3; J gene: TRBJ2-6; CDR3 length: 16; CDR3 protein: AISDSPGHSSGANVLT
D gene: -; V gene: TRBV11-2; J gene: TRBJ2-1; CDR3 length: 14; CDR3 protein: ASSSFKGGPYNEQF
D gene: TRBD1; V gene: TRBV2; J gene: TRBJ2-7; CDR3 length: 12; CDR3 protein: ASSLPDRNYEQY
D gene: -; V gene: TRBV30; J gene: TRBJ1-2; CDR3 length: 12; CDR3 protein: AWSVINGGYGYT
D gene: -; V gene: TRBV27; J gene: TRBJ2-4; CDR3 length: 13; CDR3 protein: ASSFRGTAGRVQY
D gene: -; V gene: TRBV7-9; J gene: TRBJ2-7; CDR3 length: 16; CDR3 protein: ASSLGWEEGPFIYEQY
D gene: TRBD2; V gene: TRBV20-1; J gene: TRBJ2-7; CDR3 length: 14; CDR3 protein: SARPGTSGKAYEQY
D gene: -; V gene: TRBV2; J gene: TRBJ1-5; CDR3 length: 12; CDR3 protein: ASRRTGNNQPQH
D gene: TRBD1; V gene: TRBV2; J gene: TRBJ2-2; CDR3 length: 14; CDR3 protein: ASSPRTGTNTGELF
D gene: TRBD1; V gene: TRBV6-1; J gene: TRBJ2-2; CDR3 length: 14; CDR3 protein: ASTSFQGAFTGELF
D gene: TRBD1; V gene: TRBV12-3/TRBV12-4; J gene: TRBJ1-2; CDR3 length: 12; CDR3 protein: ASSFAGGLYGYT
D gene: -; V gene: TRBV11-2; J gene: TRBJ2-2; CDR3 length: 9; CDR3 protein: ASRAGRELF
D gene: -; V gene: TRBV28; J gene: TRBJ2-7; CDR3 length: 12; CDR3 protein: ASSIRTATYEQY